This T cell receptor beta chain originates from a study of regulatory dendritic cells for organ transplantation. Turning to this clone: As yet, its antigen is unknown.

The study, taken as a whole, reports: Between individuals, the alloreactive memory CD8+ T cell pool differed considerably. Naive T cells showed high diversity, memory cells less, memory CD8+ least.

TCRdb keeps only in-frame clones here, not all; method: immunoSEQ multiplex PCR. The top ten hold about 0.11% of the sample, which has 35,000 to 45,000 clones, 90% to 95% seen once. V lost 0 bases and J lost 2; bases outside the gene matches: 2. The CDR3 totals 14 residues. Germline CDR1 reads SQVTM; CDR2 reads ANQGSEA. The chain combines TRBV29-1 with TRBJ2-7; the match to TRBD1 covers 9 bases. The sequencing sample was made of naive CD8+ T cells from blood. Regarding subset: CD45RA+ naive T cells. This TCR was recovered from a human donor in good health. The CDR3 here is CSVEEGTGTYEQYF. CDR3 sequence (DNA): TGCAGCGTTGAAGAGGGGACAGGGACCTACGAGCAGTACTTC.